In this sample, the clone carrying this T cell receptor (beta chain) turned up many times. Healthy and HIV-negative, the adult donors had no recent acute infections or vaccinations. This sample is drawn from a study of shared clonotypes between healthy human individuals. Study information: A few men and a couple of women, aged 18 to 49, were donors.

For unsorted PBMC, 300 to 350 ng DNA per replicate equaled 25,000 to 30,000 T cell genomes. Libraries were prepared by immunoSEQ multiplex PCR; TCRdb keeps only in-frame clonotypes and omits some of them. The sample contains a few hundred thousand clones, around three quarters of which appear only once. This CDR3 region has 16 residues. Germline V lookup: CDR1 LNHDA, CDR2 SQIVND (reference sequence). The ends lost 3 bases at V and 1 base at J; junction bases unmatched: 7. This receptor was identified in a woman in her thirties or forties in good health. Some clones in this sample may be carry-over from other donors' samples. The sequencing sample was made of PBMCs. The chain has TRBV19 and TRBJ1-1, with TRBD1 matching 8 bases. The CDR3 DNA reads as TGTGCCAGTAGTATGAGGACAGGGTGGGAGAACACTGAAGCTTTCTTT. Its translation: CASSMRTGWENTEAFF.